The 19 T cell receptor beta chains reported below all come from one sample, sequenced in a study of T cells in Graves' hyperthyroidism and ophthalmopathy. It was RNA transcripts that yielded the amplified TCR beta CDR3 regions. The HTBI primer set drove a first-round RT-PCR of the TCR CDR3. TCRdb re-analysed the multiplex PCR reads in MiXCR, keeping a single row per CDR3 protein. Here the sample spans some 490,000 distinct CDR3 sequences, 15% to 20% being singletons. Specimen: blood. The receptor source for this set is a woman in her thirties with Graves' ophthalmopathy.

The genes are TRBV6-5 and TRBJ2-1, with D possibly matching TRBD1 (6 bases). The CDR3 is 14 amino acids. Germline V lookup: CDR1 MNHEY, CDR2 SVGAGI. V was pared by 0 bases and J by 6 bases, with 9 bases between. The CDR3, as DNA: TGTGCCAGCAGTTACTCAACAGGGAGCAATGAGCAGTTCTTC. Translation: CASSYSTGSNEQFF.

At least ten counts were recorded for this clonotype. CDR3 sequence (DNA): TGCAGTGCTAGCGACAGGGGACACGAGCAGTACTTC. Translating it yields CSASDRGHEQYF. V and J are TRBV20-1 and TRBJ2-7; 8 bases align to TRBD1. Germline assignment: CDR1 DFQATT and CDR2 SNEGSKA (reference sequence). The CDR3 covers 12 residues. Trimming cost V 3 bases and J 5 bases; bases outside gene matches: 3.

The chain has TRBV27 and TRBJ2-7; 10 bases match TRBD2. CDR1 and CDR2 from the germline V gene are MNHEY and SMNVEV (reference sequence). The CDR3 is made up of 16 amino acids. The V gene end was trimmed by 4 bases and the J gene end by 6 bases; junction bases not matched to a gene: 12. The CDR3 bases are TGTGCCAGCAGTTATGGAGGCCCTAGCGGGGGCGGCGAGCAGTACTTC. Its protein product is CASSYGGPSGGGEQYF.

The genes are TRBV6-1 and TRBJ2-2; the D is unclear. There are 14 residues in the CDR3. The V end lost 7 bases, the J end lost 7 bases, and 16 bases lay between the germline ends. Germline V gene lookup returns CDR1 MNHNS and CDR2 SASEGT. The CDR3 nucleotides are TGTGCCAGCACCGCTGACACGGTATACGGGGAGCTGTTTTTT. Amino acid sequence: CASTADTVYGELFF.

This clonotype was counted ten times or more. This sequence joins TRBV20-1 and TRBJ2-5; D possibly corresponds to TRBD1 (7 bases). Germline V lookup: CDR1 DFQATT, CDR2 SNEGSKA (reference sequence). Trimming took 3 bases from V and 5 from J, leaving 13 bases between them. This CDR3 is 13 amino acids long. The CDR3 region is CSASPAGGETQYF. As DNA, the CDR3 is TGCAGTGCTAGTCCTGCAGGGGGGGAGACCCAGTACTTC.

In this sample, this clonotype turned up many times. The chain recombines TRBV6-1 with TRBJ2-5, with TRBD2 matching 8 bases. This CDR3 has 15 residues. V lost 3 bases, J lost 5 bases, and 8 bases stayed unmatched. Germline V lookup: CDR1 MNHNS, CDR2 SASEGT. CDR3 nucleotides: TGTGCCAGCAGTGACACAGCGGGAGCGGGGGAGACCCAGTACTTC. It codes for CASSDTAGAGETQYF.

The genes are TRBV11-3 and TRBJ2-5, with 14 bases identical to TRBD2. Germline V CDR1 and CDR2: SGHNT, YENEEA. J lost 13 bases, V lost 5 bases, and 6 bases had no gene match. This CDR3 contains 13 residues. The CDR3 spells CASSAGTSGSRYF. CDR3 DNA: TGTGCCAGCAGCGCCGGGACTAGCGGGAGTAGGTACTTC.

This clonotype was counted ten times or more. The chain carries TRBV6-2 or TRBV6-3 and TRBJ2-3, with TRBD2 as a possible D gene (6 bases). Looked up from germline, CDR1 is MNHEY and CDR2 is SVGEGT. Trimming took off 10 bases at V and 4 bases at J, with 27 bases between the two ends. This CDR3 is built from 17 residues. The CDR3 region is CATRLRDSALVADTQYF. The CDR3 nucleotides read TGTGCCACCCGCCTTCGGGACTCCGCATTGGTCGCAGATACGCAGTATTTT.

At least ten counts were recorded for this clonotype. The V and J genes are TRBV6-6 and TRBJ2-5; D uncertain. CDR3 size: 15 residues. Trimming removed 2 bases at V and 2 bases at J, with 12 bases between. The V gene's germline CDR1 is MNHNY and CDR2 SVGAGI (reference sequence). The chain's CDR3 is CASSYRWAQQETQYF. The CDR3 DNA reads TGTGCCAGCAGTTACCGGTGGGCGCAGCAAGAGACCCAGTACTTC.

This clonotype was seen ten or more times. V is TRBV20-1 and J is TRBJ2-3; a possible D gene is TRBD2 (6 bases). The CDR3 runs 14 residues. The V gene's germline CDR1 is DFQATT and CDR2 SNEGSKA (reference sequence). Trimming pared 5 bases from V and 4 bases from J, leaving 16 bases between. The CDR3 DNA reads as TGCAGTGCTGCCGGGGGTATCGTCGCAGATACGCAGTATTTT. Its translation: CSAAGGIVADTQYF.

Ten or more counts support this clonotype. This sequence joins TRBV28 and TRBJ2-1; D might be TRBD1 or TRBD2, each matching 6 bases. CDR3 length equals 18 residues. V dropped 0 bases and J dropped 8 bases, with 23 bases sitting between them. Germline lookup yields CDR1 MDHEN and CDR2 SYDVKM. CDR3 protein: CASSLWNVGGDPRDEQFF. The CDR3 DNA reads as TGTGCCAGCAGTTTATGGAATGTGGGGGGCGACCCCCGCGATGAGCAGTTCTTC.

A note on this clonotype: A read error is possible here, since a much larger clone lies one base away. The chain employs TRBV30 and TRBJ2-3; no definite D call. From germline, CDR1 is GTSNPN and CDR2 SVGIG (reference sequence). The CDR3 sequence is 13 residues long. V was pared by 1 base and J by 10 bases, with 15 bases between. CDR3 DNA sequence: TGTGCCTGGAGTGCTTCCTCCCGGAGCCCGCAGTATTTT. Its translation: CAWSASSRSPQYF.

This clonotype was seen many times. The rearrangement links TRBV20-1 to TRBJ1-5; D is unresolved. This CDR3 is built from 13 residues. The V gene lost 4 bases and the J gene lost 0 bases, with 7 bases spanning the gap. CDR1 is DFQATT and CDR2 is SNEGSKA in the germline V gene (reference sequence). The CDR3 DNA is TGCAGTGCTAAGGATTATAGCAATCAGCCCCAGCATTTT. Protein sequence: CSAKDYSNQPQHF.

A few counts support this clonotype. The rearrangement links TRBV7-8 to TRBJ2-2; 8 bases align to TRBD2. Unmatched junction bases numbered 7, after V lost 3 bases and J lost 7 bases. Germline loops: CDR1 SGHVS, CDR2 FQNEAQ. This CDR3 is built from 15 residues. The CDR3 DNA is TGTGCCAGCAGCTTTAGTCGGACTAGCATCGGGGAGCTGTTTTTT. It yields the protein CASSFSRTSIGELFF.

This clonotype was counted many times. V and J are TRBV12-3 or TRBV12-4 and TRBJ2-7, with TRBD2 as a possible D gene (6 bases). V lost 6 bases, J lost 4 bases, and 16 bases lay in between. This CDR3 has 14 amino acids. CDR3 nucleotides: TGTGCCAGCAGCCCTACCACCCGGGAGTACGAGCAGTACTTC. This encodes CASSPTTREYEQYF.

In this sample, this clonotype turned up many times. V gene TRBV6-4 combines with J gene TRBJ2-3; possibly TRBD2 for D (6 bases). V was cut by 3 bases and J by 1 base, with 11 bases left in between. Germline values: CDR1 MRHNA, CDR2 SNTAGT. The CDR3 runs to 15 residues. CDR3 sequence (DNA): TGTGCCAGCAGTGAAGGTAGCGGAGGCACAGATACGCAGTATTTT. It encodes CASSEGSGGTDTQYF.

V is TRBV2 and J is TRBJ2-7, with D possibly TRBD1 on 6 matching bases. Judging by the DNA end, TRBJ2-1 fits better; the J call may be wrong. Germline CDR1 SNHLY, CDR2 FYNNEI. This CDR3 spans 14 amino acids. DNA of the CDR3: TGTGCCACATCCCGACAGGCGGGCTCCTACGAGCAGTTCTTC. Amino acids: CATSRQAGSYEQFF.

This clonotype has just a few counts. V and J are TRBV6-1 and TRBJ2-7; D is unresolved. Between the trimmed V and J ends, which lost 8 bases and 2 bases, there was a span of 19 bases. This CDR3 region has 15 residues. Germline V gene sequence: CDR1 MNHNS, CDR2 SASEGT. The CDR3 reads CASVIGSRPTYEQYF. CDR3 DNA sequence: TGTGCCAGCGTCATAGGCAGCCGGCCCACCTACGAGCAGTACTTC.

This clonotype showed up many times. This chain joins TRBV30 and TRBJ2-2; the D is unclear. Germline lookup yields CDR1 GTSNPN and CDR2 SVGIG (reference sequence). The CDR3 loop spans 14 amino acids. With 2 bases removed from V and 1 base from J, the gap between germline ends came to 8 bases. The CDR3 sequence is CAWSRTLNTGELFF. CDR3 in DNA: TGTGCCTGGAGTAGGACGTTGAACACCGGGGAGCTGTTTTTT.